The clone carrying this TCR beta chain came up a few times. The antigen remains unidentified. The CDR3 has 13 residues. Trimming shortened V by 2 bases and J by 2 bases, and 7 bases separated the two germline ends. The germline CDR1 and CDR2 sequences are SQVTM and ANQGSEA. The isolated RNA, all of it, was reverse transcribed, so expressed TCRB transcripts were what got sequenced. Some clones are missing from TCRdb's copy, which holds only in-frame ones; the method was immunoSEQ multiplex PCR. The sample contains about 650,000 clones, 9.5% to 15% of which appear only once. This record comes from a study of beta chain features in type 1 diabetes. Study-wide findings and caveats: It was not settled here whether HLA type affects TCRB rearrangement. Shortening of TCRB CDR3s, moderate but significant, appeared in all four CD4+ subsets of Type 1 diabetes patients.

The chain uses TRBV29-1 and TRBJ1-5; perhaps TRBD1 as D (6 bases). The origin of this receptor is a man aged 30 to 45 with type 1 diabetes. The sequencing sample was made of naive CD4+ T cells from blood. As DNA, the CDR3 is TGCAGCGTTGAACCAGGGGGCAATCAGCCCCAGCATTTT. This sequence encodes CSVEPGGNQPQHF.